These T cell receptor beta chains were read from a single sample in a study of blood T cell repertoires in COVID-19. Assay used: immunoSEQ multiplex PCR; TCRdb lists only in-frame clones, some missing. This table holds 200,000 to 250,000 clones, 80% to 90% found once. The specimen was PBMCs or T cells enriched from blood (not recorded which). The receptors derive from a man in his forties who had recovered from COVID-19. The CDR3 runs from the conserved cysteine through the conserved F or W. A D gene is named only where the DNA matches it firmly. Not every row has a clone size; where given, it reads once, few, many or a size class.

V	J	size	D	DNA	CDR3
TRBV5-1	TRBJ2-1	.	TRBD2	TGCGCCAGCAGGCCCTCCGGGACTAGCGGGGCTAATGAGCAGTTCTTC	CASRPSGTSGANEQFF
TRBV12-3/TRBV12-4	TRBJ1-2	.	TRBD1	TGTGCCAGCAGCAACGACAGGGTATATGGCTACACCTTC	CASSNDRVYGYTF
TRBV5-1	TRBJ1-1	.	.	TGCGCCAGCAGCTTGGGGGGCACGAACACTGAAGCTTTCTTT	CASSLGGTNTEAFF
TRBV6-5	TRBJ1-3	.	TRBD1	TGTGCCAGCAGAGATGACAGGGGGCTTGGAAACACCATATATTTT	CASRDDRGLGNTIYF
TRBV4-1	TRBJ1-5	.	.	TGCGCCAGCAGCCTACGACATGGCCTTAGCAATCAGCCCCAGCATTTT	CASSLRHGLSNQPQHF
TRBV21-1	TRBJ2-1	few	.	TGTGCCAGCAGCAAAGCAGTCTCGGGATTCTTC	CASSKAVSGFF
TRBV6-6	TRBJ1-4	once	.	TGTGCCAGCACCGGGGGGGCTCTTGAAAAACTGTTTTTT	CASTGGALEKLFF
TRBV28	TRBJ1-2	.	TRBD1	TGTGCCAGCAGTGGACAGGTCTATGGCTACACCTTC	CASSGQVYGYTF
TRBV6-5	TRBJ2-5	.	TRBD2	TGTGCCAGCAGTAGCCCTAGCGGGATAAAAGAGACCCAGTACTTC	CASSSPSGIKETQYF
TRBV6-5	TRBJ1-1	.	.	TGTGCCAGCAGGCGTACTCCCGGGGCTGAAGCTTTCTTT	CASRRTPGAEAFF
TRBV27	TRBJ1-6	.	TRBD1	TGTGCCAGCAGTTTGGGGACAGGGGTTTCACCCCTCCACTTT	CASSLGTGVSPLHF
TRBV7-3	TRBJ2-1	.	TRBD2	TGTGCCAGCGCTTTTACTAGCGGAAACAATGAGCAGTTCTTC	CASAFTSGNNEQFF
TRBV19	TRBJ1-2	.	.	TGTGCCAGTAGTTCTCCGTTAAATGGCTACACCTTC	CASSSPLNGYTF
TRBV9	TRBJ2-7	.	TRBD1	TGTGCCAGCAGCGTTGAACAGGGGACGAGGGAGCAGTACTTC	CASSVEQGTREQYF
TRBV14	TRBJ2-2	.	.	TGTGCCAGCAGCCAAAACGACCTTGGACACACGAACACCGGGGAGCTGTTTTTT	CASSQNDLGHTNTGELFF
TRBV6-1	TRBJ2-1	.	TRBD2	TGTGCCAGCAGTGACGGGCTTACTAGCGGGTTCCACAATGAGCAGTTCTTC	CASSDGLTSGFHNEQFF